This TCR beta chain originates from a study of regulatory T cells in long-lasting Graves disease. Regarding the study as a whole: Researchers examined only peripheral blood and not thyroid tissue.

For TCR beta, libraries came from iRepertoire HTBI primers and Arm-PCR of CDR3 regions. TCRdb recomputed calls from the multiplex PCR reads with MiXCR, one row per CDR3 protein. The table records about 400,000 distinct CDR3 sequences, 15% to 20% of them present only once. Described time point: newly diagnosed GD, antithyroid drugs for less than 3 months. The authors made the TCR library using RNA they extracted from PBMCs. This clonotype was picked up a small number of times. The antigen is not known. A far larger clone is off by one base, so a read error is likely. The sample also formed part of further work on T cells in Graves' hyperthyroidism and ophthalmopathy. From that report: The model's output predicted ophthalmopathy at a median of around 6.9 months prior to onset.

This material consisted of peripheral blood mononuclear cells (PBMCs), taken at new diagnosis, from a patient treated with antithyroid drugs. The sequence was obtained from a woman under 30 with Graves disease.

This CDR3 is CASSRGTVNEQFF. CDR3 nucleotides: TGTGCCAGCAGCCGGGGGACTGTCAATGAGCAGTTCTTC. The rearrangement uses TRBV5-6 and TRBJ2-3, with a tentative D call TRBD2 (6 bases). The end of the DNA aligns better with TRBJ2-1, so the J call may be wrong. Germline V gene data show CDR1 as SGHDT and CDR2 as YYEEEE. The CDR3 has 13 amino acids.